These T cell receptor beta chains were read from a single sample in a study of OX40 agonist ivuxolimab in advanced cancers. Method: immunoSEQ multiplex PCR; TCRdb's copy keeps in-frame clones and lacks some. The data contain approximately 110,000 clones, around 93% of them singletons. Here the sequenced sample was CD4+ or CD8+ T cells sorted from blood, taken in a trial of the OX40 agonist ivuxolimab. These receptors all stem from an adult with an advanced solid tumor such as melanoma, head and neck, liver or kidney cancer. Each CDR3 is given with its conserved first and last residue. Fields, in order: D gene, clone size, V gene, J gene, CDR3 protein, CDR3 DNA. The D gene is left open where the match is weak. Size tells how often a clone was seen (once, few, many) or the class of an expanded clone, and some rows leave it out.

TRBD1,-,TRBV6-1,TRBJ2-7,CATSRSGQATYEQYF,TGTGCCACCTCCAGGTCAGGACAGGCAACCTACGAGCAGTACTTC
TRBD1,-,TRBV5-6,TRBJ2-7,CASSSPGQGYEQYF,TGTGCCAGCAGCTCGCCGGGACAGGGCTACGAGCAGTACTTC
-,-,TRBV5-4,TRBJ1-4,CASSQEQAMGTEKLFF,TGTGCCAGCAGCCAGGAGCAGGCCATGGGGACTGAAAAACTGTTTTTT
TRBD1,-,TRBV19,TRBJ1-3,CASSIEGASGNTIYF,TGTGCCAGTAGTATTGAGGGGGCCTCTGGAAACACCATATATTTT
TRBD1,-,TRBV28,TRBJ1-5,CASSQGAGQPQHF,TGTGCCAGCAGCCAGGGGGCCGGTCAGCCCCAGCATTTT
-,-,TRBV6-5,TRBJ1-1,CASSYNRDTEAFF,TGTGCCAGCAGTTACAATCGAGACACTGAAGCTTTCTTT
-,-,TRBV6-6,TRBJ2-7,CASSHTRWEQYF,TGTGCCAGCAGCCATACACGGTGGGAGCAGTACTTC
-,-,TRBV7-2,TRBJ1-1,CASSKRAGTLNEAFF,TGTGCCAGCAGCAAGCGAGCAGGGACCTTGAATGAAGCTTTCTTT
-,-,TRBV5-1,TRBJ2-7,CASSLRGEQYF,TGCGCCAGCAGCTTGAGGGGCGAGCAGTACTTC
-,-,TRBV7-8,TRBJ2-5,CASSLGPQETQYF,TGTGCCAGCAGCTTGGGACCACAAGAGACCCAGTACTTC
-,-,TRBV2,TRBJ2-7,CASSVGILFYEQYF,TGTGCCAGCAGCGTTGGGATCCTCTTCTACGAGCAGTACTTC
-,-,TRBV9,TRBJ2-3,CASSRDSENTQYF,TGTGCCAGCAGCCGGGACTCAGAAAATACGCAGTATTTT
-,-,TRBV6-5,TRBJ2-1,CASSYVDSAYPQFF,TGTGCCAGCAGTTACGTAGATAGTGCCTATCCGCAGTTCTTC
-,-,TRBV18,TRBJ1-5,CASSPGENQPQHF,TGTGCCAGCTCACCTGGAGAGAATCAGCCCCAGCATTTT
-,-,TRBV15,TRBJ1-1,CATSRTASMNTEAFF,TGTGCCACCAGCAGGACAGCCTCTATGAACACTGAAGCTTTCTTT
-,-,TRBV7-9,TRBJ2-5,CASSFVGETQYF,TGTGCCAGCAGCTTTGTGGGAGAGACCCAGTACTTC
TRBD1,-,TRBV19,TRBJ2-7,CASSIVGTGSAEQYF,TGTGCCAGTAGTATAGTAGGGACAGGGTCCGCCGAGCAGTACTTC
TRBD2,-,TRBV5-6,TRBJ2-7,CASSLSRTSGRTYEQYF,TGTGCCAGCAGCTTGTCGAGAACTAGCGGGAGGACGTACGAGCAGTACTTC
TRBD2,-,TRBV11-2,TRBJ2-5,CASSLGSRTSGAETQYF,TGTGCCAGCAGCTTAGGTAGTCGGACTAGCGGGGCTGAGACCCAGTACTTC
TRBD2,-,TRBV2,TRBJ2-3,CASSRRLAGQGDTQYF,TGTGCCAGCAGTCGACGACTAGCGGGACAGGGAGATACGCAGTATTTT
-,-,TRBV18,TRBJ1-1,CASSPGFESEAFF,TGTGCCAGCTCACCAGGATTTGAATCTGAAGCTTTCTTT
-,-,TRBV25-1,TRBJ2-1,CASSATVYNEQFF,TGTGCCAGCAGTGCGACAGTTTACAATGAGCAGTTCTTC
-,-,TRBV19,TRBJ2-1,CASSMTSGSNEQFF,TGTGCCAGTAGTATGACTAGTGGGTCAAATGAGCAGTTCTTC
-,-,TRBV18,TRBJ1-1,CASSPGGGVGTEAFF,TGTGCCAGCTCACCCGGCGGGGGCGTTGGCACTGAAGCTTTCTTT
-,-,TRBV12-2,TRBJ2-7,CASRLGVADEQYF,TGTGCAAGTCGCTTAGGGGTTGCCGACGAGCAGTACTTC
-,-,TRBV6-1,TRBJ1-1,CASNHPQGHAFF,TGTGCCAGCAACCACCCCCAGGGGCATGCTTTCTTT
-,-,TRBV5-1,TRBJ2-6,CASSLGPSGANVLTF,TGCGCCAGCAGCCTCGGCCCCTCTGGGGCCAACGTCCTGACTTTC
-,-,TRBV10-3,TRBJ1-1,CAISLGENTEAFF,TGTGCCATCAGTTTGGGAGAGAACACTGAAGCTTTCTTT
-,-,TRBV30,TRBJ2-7,CAWSVGGVSYEQYF,TGTGCCTGGAGTGTAGGGGGTGTCTCCTACGAGCAGTACTTC
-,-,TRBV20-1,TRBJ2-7,CSAGTSYEQYF,TGCAGTGCTGGCACCTCCTACGAGCAGTACTTC
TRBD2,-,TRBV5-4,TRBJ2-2,CASSRAGGPNTGELFF,TGTGCCAGCAGCCGAGCGGGAGGGCCCAACACCGGGGAGCTGTTTTTT
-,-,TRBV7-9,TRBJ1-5,CASSEGYFQPQHF,TGTGCCAGCAGCGAAGGGTATTTCCAGCCCCAGCATTTT
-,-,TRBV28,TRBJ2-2,CASSFTNVGGTGELFF,TGTGCCAGCAGTTTCACAAACGTTGGGGGCACCGGGGAGCTGTTTTTT
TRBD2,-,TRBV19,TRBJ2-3,CASSSGGLAADTQYF,TGTGCCAGTAGTTCAGGGGGACTAGCGGCAGATACGCAGTATTTT
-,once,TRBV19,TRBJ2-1,CASSTRQSHNEQFF,TGTGCCAGTAGTACCCGCCAGTCCCACAATGAGCAGTTCTTC
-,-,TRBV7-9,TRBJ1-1,CASSLAGGAVTEAFF,TGTGCCAGCAGCCTAGCCGGGGGGGCGGTCACTGAAGCTTTCTTT
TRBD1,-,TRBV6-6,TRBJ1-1,CASSTGQGKTEAFF,TGTGCCAGCAGCACGGGACAGGGGAAAACTGAAGCTTTCTTT
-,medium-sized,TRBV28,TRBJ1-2,CASSLWTGANYGYTF,TGTGCCAGCAGTTTATGGACAGGAGCTAACTATGGCTACACCTTC
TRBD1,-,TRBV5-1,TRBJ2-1,CASSADRGVSSEQFF,TGCGCCAGCAGCGCGGACAGGGGAGTTTCAAGTGAGCAGTTCTTC
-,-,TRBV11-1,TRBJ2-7,CASSLSQYSYEQYF,TGTGCCAGCAGCTTAAGCCAATACTCCTACGAGCAGTACTTC
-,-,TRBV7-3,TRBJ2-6,CASSLGVPSSGANVLTF,TGTGCCAGCAGCCTAGGGGTCCCGAGCTCTGGGGCCAACGTCCTGACTTTC
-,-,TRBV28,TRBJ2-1,CASSPPAMQQLQFF,TGTGCCAGCAGTCCCCCAGCCATGCAGCAACTTCAGTTCTTC
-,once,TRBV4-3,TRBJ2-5,CASSQGGDRQETQYF,TGCGCCAGCAGCCAGGGCGGTGACAGGCAAGAGACCCAGTACTTC
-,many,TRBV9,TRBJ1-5,CASSVESNQPQHF,TGTGCCAGCAGCGTAGAAAGCAATCAGCCCCAGCATTTT
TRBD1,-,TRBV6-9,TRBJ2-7,CASSFNRGSYEQYF,TGTGCCAGCAGTTTCAACAGGGGCTCCTACGAGCAGTACTTC
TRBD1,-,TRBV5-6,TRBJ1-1,CASSLAAQGQGAMNTEAFF,TGTGCCAGCAGCTTGGCAGCACAAGGACAGGGGGCGATGAACACTGAAGCTTTCTTT
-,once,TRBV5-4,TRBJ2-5,CASSVLTGRETQYF,TGTGCCAGCAGCGTGTTGACAGGGAGGGAGACCCAGTACTTC
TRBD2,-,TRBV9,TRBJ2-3,CASSVGASGGTDTQYF,TGTGCCAGCAGCGTAGGGGCTAGCGGAGGCACAGATACGCAGTATTTT